This T cell receptor (beta chain) is from a study of blood T cell repertoires in COVID-19. About the study: Samples representing acute and convalescent COVID-19 were sourced from the United States, Italy and Spain.

As handled by the study authors: Counts of nucleated cells, estimated from reference gene primer amplification, were obtained. TCRdb's table, derived via immunoSEQ multiplex PCR, lists solely in-frame clones and lacks some. V, J and clone size are those of that table, while D and trimming were read from the DNA. This sample has about 240,000 clones; roughly 91% occur once, and the top ten carry over 4%. Recruitment covered about 25 US areas and drew participants whose ages spanned about 18 to 90 years. Participants had their cohort set by participant-reported clinical history. Per the germline V gene, CDR1 is SGHKS and CDR2 is YYEKEE (reference sequence). V lost 1 base, J lost 6 bases, and 16 bases lay in between. The CDR3 runs 15 residues. In this sample, this clone turned up a few times.

The receptor comes from a woman younger than 45 who had recovered from COVID-19. The sequenced sample was PBMCs or T cells enriched from blood (not recorded which). The chain couples TRBV5-5 to TRBJ1-2; D uncertain. The CDR3 coding sequence is TGTGCCAGCAGCTTGATACCAGAGGAGAGTAATGGCTACACCTTC. It codes for CASSLIPEESNGYTF.